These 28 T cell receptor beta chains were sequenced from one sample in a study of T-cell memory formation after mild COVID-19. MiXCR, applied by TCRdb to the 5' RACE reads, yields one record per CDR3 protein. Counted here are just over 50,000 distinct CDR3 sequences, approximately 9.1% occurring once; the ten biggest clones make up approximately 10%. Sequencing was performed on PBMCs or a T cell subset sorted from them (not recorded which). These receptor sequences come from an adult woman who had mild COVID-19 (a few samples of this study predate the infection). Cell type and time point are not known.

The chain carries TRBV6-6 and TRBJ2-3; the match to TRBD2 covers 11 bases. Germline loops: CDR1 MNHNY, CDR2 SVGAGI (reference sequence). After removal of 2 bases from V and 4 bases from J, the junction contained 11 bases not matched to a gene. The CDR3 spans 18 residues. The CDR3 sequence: CASSYPRSGGARPDTQYF. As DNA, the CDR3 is TGTGCCAGCAGTTACCCCCGTAGCGGGGGGGCCCGCCCAGATACGCAGTATTTT.

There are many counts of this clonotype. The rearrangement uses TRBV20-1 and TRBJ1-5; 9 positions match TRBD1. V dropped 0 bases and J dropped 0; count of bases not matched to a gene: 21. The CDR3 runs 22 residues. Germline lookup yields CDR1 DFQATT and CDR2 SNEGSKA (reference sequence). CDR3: CSARDDRDRERGIGYSNQPQHF. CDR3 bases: TGCAGTGCTAGAGATGACCGGGACAGGGAAAGGGGTATTGGATATAGCAATCAGCCCCAGCATTTT.

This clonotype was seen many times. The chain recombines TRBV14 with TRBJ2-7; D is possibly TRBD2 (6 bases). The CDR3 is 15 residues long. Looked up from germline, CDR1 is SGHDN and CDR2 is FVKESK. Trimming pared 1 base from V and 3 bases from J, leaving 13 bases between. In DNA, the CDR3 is TGTGCCAGCAGCCAAGTCGGTAGCGGAAACTACGAGCAGTACTTC. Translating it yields CASSQVGSGNYEQYF.

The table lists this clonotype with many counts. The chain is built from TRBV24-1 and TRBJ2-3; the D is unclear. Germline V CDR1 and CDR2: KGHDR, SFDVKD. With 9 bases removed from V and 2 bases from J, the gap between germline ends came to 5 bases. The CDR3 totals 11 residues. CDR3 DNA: TGTGCCACCGCCAACACAGATACGCAGTATTTT. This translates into CATANTDTQYF.

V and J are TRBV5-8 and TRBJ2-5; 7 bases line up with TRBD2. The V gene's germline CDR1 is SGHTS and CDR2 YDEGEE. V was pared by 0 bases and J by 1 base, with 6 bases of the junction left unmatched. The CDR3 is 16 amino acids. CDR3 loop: CASSLGTGGAQETQYF. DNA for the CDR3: TGTGCCAGCAGCTTGGGGACGGGAGGCGCCCAAGAGACCCAGTACTTC.

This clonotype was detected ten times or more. CDR3 sequence: CASSFYVGNEQFF. The CDR3 DNA follows: TGCGCCAGCAGCTTCTACGTTGGTAATGAGCAGTTCTTC. The rearrangement joins TRBV5-1 to TRBJ2-1; no clear D gene. V lost 2 bases and J 7 bases, leaving 10 bases between the germline ends. CDR3 length: 13 amino acids. Germline values: CDR1 SGHRS, CDR2 YFSETQ.

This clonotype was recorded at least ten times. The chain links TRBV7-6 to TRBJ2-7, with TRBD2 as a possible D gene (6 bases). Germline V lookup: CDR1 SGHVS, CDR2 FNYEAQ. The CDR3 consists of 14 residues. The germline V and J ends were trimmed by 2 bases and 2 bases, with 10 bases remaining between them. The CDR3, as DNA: TGTGCCAGCAGCTTATCCGGGAGTGCCTACGAGCAGTACTTC. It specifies CASSLSGSAYEQYF.

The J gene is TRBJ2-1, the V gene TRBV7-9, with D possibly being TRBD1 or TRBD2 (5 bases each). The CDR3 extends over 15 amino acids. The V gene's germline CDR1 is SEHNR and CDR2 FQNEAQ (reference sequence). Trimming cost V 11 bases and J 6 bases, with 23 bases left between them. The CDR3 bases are TGTGCCTCCCTCCGGGGTCGGGGCAGGGTCAATGAGCAGTTCTTC. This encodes CASLRGRGRVNEQFF.

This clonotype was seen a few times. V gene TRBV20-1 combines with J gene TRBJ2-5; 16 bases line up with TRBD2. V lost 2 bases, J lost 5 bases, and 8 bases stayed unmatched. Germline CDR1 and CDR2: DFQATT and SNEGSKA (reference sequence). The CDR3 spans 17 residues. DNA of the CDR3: TGCAGTGCTAGAACGGGACTAGCGGGGGGGCCGAGGGAGACCCAGTACTTC. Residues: CSARTGLAGGPRETQYF.

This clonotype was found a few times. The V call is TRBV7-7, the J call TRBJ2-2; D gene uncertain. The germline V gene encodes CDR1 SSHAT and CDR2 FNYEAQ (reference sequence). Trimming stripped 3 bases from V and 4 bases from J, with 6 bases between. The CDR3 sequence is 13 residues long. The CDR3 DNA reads TGTGCCAGCAGCTTGGAGAGCACCGGGGAGCTGTTTTTT. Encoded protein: CASSLESTGELFF.

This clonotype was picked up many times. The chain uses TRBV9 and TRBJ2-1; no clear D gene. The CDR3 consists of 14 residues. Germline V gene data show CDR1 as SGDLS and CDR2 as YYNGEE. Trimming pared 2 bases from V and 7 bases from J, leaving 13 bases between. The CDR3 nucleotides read TGTGCCAGCAGCGTCGGCACCGTCGAAAATGAGCAGTTCTTC. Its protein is CASSVGTVENEQFF.

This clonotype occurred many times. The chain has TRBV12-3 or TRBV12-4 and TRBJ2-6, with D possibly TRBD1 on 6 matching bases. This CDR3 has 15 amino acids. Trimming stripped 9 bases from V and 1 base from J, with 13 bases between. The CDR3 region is CASLLRGSGANVLTF. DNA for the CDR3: TGTGCCAGTTTGCTCAGGGGTTCTGGGGCCAACGTCCTGACTTTC.

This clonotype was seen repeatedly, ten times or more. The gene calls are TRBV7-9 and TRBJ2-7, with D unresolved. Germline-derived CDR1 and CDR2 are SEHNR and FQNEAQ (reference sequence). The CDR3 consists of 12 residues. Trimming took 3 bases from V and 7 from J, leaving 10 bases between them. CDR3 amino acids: CASSLEHGEQYF. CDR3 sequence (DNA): TGTGCCAGCAGCTTGGAGCATGGAGAGCAGTACTTC.

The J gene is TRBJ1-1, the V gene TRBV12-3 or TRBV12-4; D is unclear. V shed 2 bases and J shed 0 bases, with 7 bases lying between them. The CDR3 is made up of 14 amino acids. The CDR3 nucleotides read TGTGCCAGCAGTTTAACAGAGATGAACACTGAAGCTTTCTTT. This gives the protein CASSLTEMNTEAFF.

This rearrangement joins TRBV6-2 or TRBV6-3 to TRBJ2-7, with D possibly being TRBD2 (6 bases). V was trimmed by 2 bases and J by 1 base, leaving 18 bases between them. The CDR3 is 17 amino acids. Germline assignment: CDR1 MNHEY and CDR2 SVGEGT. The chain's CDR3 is CASSYLPGRETSYEQYF. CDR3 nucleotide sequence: TGTGCCAGCAGTTACCTGCCCGGACGGGAGACTTCCTACGAGCAGTACTTC.

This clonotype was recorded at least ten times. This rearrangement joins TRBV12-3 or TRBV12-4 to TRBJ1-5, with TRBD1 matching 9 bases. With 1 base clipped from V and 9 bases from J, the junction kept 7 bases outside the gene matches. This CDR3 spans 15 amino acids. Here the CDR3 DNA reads TGTGCCAGCAGTTTAGATGGGACAGGGATCCGGCCCCAGCATTTT. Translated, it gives CASSLDGTGIRPQHF.

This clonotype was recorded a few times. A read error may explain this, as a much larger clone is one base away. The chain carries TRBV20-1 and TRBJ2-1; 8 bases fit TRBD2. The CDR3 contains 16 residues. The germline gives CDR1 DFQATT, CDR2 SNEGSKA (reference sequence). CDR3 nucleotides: TGCAGGGCCCGCGATGCGGGGGGCGGTTCTTTCAATGAGCAGTTCTTC. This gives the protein CRARDAGGGSFNEQFF.

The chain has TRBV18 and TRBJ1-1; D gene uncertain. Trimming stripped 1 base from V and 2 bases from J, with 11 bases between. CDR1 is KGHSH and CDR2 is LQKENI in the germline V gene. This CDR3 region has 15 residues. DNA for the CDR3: TGTGCCAGCTCACCACGGGTGGCTTTAAACACTGAAGCTTTCTTT. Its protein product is CASSPRVALNTEAFF.

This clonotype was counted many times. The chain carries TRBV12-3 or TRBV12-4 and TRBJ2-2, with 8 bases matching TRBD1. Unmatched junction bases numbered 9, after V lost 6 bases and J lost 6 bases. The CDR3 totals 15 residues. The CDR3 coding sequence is TGTGCCAGCAGCAAACTCAGGGGGCAGGCCGGGGAGCTGTTTTTT. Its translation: CASSKLRGQAGELFF.

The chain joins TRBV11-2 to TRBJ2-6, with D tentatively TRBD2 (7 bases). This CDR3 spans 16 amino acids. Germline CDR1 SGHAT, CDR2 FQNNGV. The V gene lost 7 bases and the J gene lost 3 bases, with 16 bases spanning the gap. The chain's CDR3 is CASTLRGRVGANVLTF. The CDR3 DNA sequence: TGTGCCAGCACCCTTAGGGGGAGGGTTGGGGCCAACGTCCTGACTTTC.

CDR3 in amino acids: CASSRPRGPETQYF. The CDR3 DNA reads as TGTGCCAGCAGCCGACCCAGGGGCCCGGAGACCCAGTACTTC. The genes are TRBV4-2 and TRBJ2-5, with D perhaps matching TRBD1 (6 bases). Per germline, CDR1 LGHNA and CDR2 YNFKEQ. The CDR3 has 14 residues. V shed 4 bases and J shed 5 bases, with 14 bases lying between them.

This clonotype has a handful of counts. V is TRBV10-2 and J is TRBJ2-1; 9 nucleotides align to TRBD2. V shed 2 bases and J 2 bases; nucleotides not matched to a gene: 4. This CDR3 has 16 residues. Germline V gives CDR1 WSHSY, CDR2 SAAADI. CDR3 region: CASSEGGRGPYNEQFF. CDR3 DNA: TGCGCCAGCAGTGAGGGCGGGAGGGGTCCCTACAATGAGCAGTTCTTC.

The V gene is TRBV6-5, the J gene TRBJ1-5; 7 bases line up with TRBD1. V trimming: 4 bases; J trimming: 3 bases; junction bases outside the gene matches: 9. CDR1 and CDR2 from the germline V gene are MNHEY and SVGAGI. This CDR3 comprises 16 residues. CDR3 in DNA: TGTGCCAGCAGTTCCGACAGGGTTCGGCCCAATCAGCCCCAGCATTTT. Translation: CASSSDRVRPNQPQHF.

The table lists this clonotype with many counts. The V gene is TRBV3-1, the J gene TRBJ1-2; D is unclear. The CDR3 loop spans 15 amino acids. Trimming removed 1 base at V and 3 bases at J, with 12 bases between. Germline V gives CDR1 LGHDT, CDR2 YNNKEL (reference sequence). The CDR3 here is CASSQGSGAYYGYTF. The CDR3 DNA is TGTGCCAGCAGCCAAGGATCCGGTGCCTACTATGGCTACACCTTC.

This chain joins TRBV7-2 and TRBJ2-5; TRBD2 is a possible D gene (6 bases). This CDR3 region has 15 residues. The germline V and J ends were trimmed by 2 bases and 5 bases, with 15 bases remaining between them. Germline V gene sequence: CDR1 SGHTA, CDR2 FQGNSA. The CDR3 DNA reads TGTGCCAGCAGCTTAACTGGCGGGAAGGGGGAGACCCAGTACTTC. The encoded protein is CASSLTGGKGETQYF.

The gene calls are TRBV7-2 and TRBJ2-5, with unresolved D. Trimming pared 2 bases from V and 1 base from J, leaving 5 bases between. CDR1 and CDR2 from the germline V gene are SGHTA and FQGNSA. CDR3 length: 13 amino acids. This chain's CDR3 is CASSLSPQETQYF. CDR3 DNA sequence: TGTGCCAGCAGCTTAAGCCCCCAAGAGACCCAGTACTTC.

In DNA form, the CDR3 reads TGTGCCAGCAGCTACCGCGGGGACAGACAAAACATTCAGTACTTC. It yields the protein CASSYRGDRQNIQYF. V is TRBV7-3 and J is TRBJ2-4, with D possibly TRBD1 on 7 matching bases. CDR3 length equals 15 residues. Trimming pared 4 bases from V and 5 bases from J, leaving 15 bases between. Per germline, CDR1 SGHTA and CDR2 FQGTGA.

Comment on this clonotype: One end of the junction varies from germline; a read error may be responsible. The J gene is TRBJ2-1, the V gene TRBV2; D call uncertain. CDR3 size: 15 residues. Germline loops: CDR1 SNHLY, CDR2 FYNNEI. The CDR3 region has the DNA TGTGCCAGCAGTGAACTAGAAGGGTCCTACAATGAGCAGTTATTC. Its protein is CASSELEGSYNEQLF.